The T cell receptor beta chain under discussion was sequenced for a study of blood T cell repertoires in COVID-19. Study details: From the United States, Italy and Spain came samples of acute and convalescent COVID-19. From T cells, B-cell-depleted T cells, or PBMCs came the material, which was cDNA or gDNA.

Per the original methods: Scientists estimated how many nucleated cells there were by amplifying reference gene primers. Assay: immunoSEQ multiplex PCR; the TCRdb copy retains only in-frame clones and omits some. Clone size and V and J calls were adopted from that table, with D and trimming inferred from the DNA. The data show around 110,000 clones, with approximately 78% seen just once and approximately 7.9% held by the top ten. Per germline, CDR1 SGHDT and CDR2 YYEEEE. CDR3 length: 18 residues. V was shortened by 4 bases and J by 1 base, with 22 bases between the two germline ends. The clonotype originates from a man in his 70s with acute or convalescent COVID-19. Material for sequencing was peripheral blood. The rearrangement links TRBV5-6 to TRBJ2-3; tentatively, D is TRBD2 (6 bases). This CDR3 is CASSRLAERALRTDTQYF. DNA for the CDR3: TGTGCCAGCAGCCGCCTTGCGGAGCGGGCCCTCCGCACAGATACGCAGTATTTT.